These T cell receptor beta chains were read from a single sample in a study of cytomegalovirus exposure and HLA in healthy donors. TCRdb keeps only in-frame clones here, not all; method: immunoSEQ multiplex PCR. The sample shows around 140,000 clones, approximately 80% of them seen only once. Material: PBMCs. These receptors originate from a woman under 30 in good health and CMV-seropositive. CDR3s include the opening cysteine and the closing phenylalanine or tryptophan. A D gene is named only where the DNA matches it firmly. Only some rows state a clone size, as once, few, many or a class for expanded clones.

V gene: TRBV5-6
J gene: TRBJ1-6
clone size: -
D gene: TRBD1
CDR3 DNA: TGTGCCAGCAGCTTGGTAGGGACAGGGGCCAGCTCCTATAATTCACCCCTCCACTTT
CDR3 protein: CASSLVGTGASSYNSPLHF

V gene: TRBV13
J gene: TRBJ2-7
clone size: once
D gene: TRBD2
CDR3 DNA: TGTGCCAGCAGCCGGGGACTAGCGGGGGTCGAGCAGTACTTC
CDR3 protein: CASSRGLAGVEQYF

V gene: TRBV4-1
J gene: TRBJ1-2
clone size: -
D gene: -
CDR3 DNA: TGCGCCAGCAGCCAACAGGCGAACTATGGCTACACCTTC
CDR3 protein: CASSQQANYGYTF

V gene: TRBV27
J gene: TRBJ2-5
clone size: -
D gene: -
CDR3 DNA: TGTGCCAGCAGGGGCGGGAAGACCCAGTACTTC
CDR3 protein: CASRGGKTQYF

V gene: TRBV10-3
J gene: TRBJ1-3
clone size: -
D gene: -
CDR3 DNA: TGTGCCATCAGTGAGGGGGGGAGCTCTGGAAACACCATATATTTT
CDR3 protein: CAISEGGSSGNTIYF

V gene: TRBV7-2
J gene: TRBJ1-2
clone size: -
D gene: TRBD1
CDR3 DNA: TGTGCCAGCAGCCCCCCGGACAGGGCCCTCTATGGCTACACCTTC
CDR3 protein: CASSPPDRALYGYTF

V gene: TRBV6-1
J gene: TRBJ2-7
clone size: -
D gene: TRBD1
CDR3 DNA: TGTGCCAGCAGCACCCGGGACAGGGTGTATGAGCAGTACTTC
CDR3 protein: CASSTRDRVYEQYF

V gene: TRBV2
J gene: TRBJ2-1
clone size: -
D gene: -
CDR3 DNA: TGTGCCAGCAGTGAAGTGGCGGGGAAAAAAAATGAGCAGTTCTTC
CDR3 protein: CASSEVAGKKNEQFF

V gene: TRBV7-2
J gene: TRBJ2-7
clone size: few
D gene: TRBD1
CDR3 DNA: TGTGCCAGCAGCTTAGCGCTGGACAGGGGTCCCGAGCAGTACTTC
CDR3 protein: CASSLALDRGPEQYF

V gene: TRBV5-1
J gene: TRBJ1-6
clone size: -
D gene: -
CDR3 DNA: TGCGCCAGCAGCTTGGCATCGAGCTCCTATAATTCACCCCTCCACTTT
CDR3 protein: CASSLASSSYNSPLHF

V gene: TRBV6-6
J gene: TRBJ2-3
clone size: -
D gene: -
CDR3 DNA: TGTGCCAGCAGTTACTCGGAGGTTGATACGCAGTATTTT
CDR3 protein: CASSYSEVDTQYF

V gene: TRBV19
J gene: TRBJ2-7
clone size: -
D gene: TRBD2
CDR3 DNA: TGTGCCAGTAGTCCGGGGGGAGGGAAGACCGCGCAGTACTTC
CDR3 protein: CASSPGGGKTAQYF

V gene: TRBV25-1
J gene: TRBJ2-3
clone size: -
D gene: TRBD1
CDR3 DNA: TGTGCCAGCAGTGAATATCGGCCAGGGGGAGATACGCAGTATTTT
CDR3 protein: CASSEYRPGGDTQYF

V gene: TRBV30
J gene: TRBJ2-5
clone size: -
D gene: TRBD1
CDR3 DNA: TGTGCCTGGATCTACAGGGGGCAAGAGACCCAGTACTTC
CDR3 protein: CAWIYRGQETQYF

V gene: TRBV7-7
J gene: TRBJ2-5
clone size: -
D gene: -
CDR3 DNA: TGTGCCAGCAGCTCGGAGCCGAGAGAGACCCAGTACTTC
CDR3 protein: CASSSEPRETQYF

V gene: TRBV18
J gene: TRBJ1-6
clone size: -
D gene: TRBD1
CDR3 DNA: TGTGCCAGCTCACCGGGACAGGGTTCGAATTCACCCCTCCACTTT
CDR3 protein: CASSPGQGSNSPLHF

V gene: TRBV6-6
J gene: TRBJ2-7
clone size: -
D gene: TRBD1
CDR3 DNA: TGTGCCAGCAGTCCAAGGACAGGGGGGTCCTACGAGCAGTACTTC
CDR3 protein: CASSPRTGGSYEQYF

V gene: TRBV7-9
J gene: TRBJ2-7
clone size: once
D gene: TRBD1
CDR3 DNA: TGTGCCAGCAGCTTACTTACGGGACAGAACTACGAGCAGTACTTC
CDR3 protein: CASSLLTGQNYEQYF

V gene: TRBV7-9
J gene: TRBJ1-6
clone size: -
D gene: -
CDR3 DNA: TGTGCCAGCTGCAACGCGAATTCACCCCTCCACTTT
CDR3 protein: CASCNANSPLHF

V gene: TRBV28
J gene: TRBJ2-2
clone size: once
D gene: -
CDR3 DNA: TGTGCCAGCACCGAGCCCCGGAACACCGGGGAGCTGTTTTTT
CDR3 protein: CASTEPRNTGELFF

V gene: TRBV19
J gene: TRBJ1-5
clone size: -
D gene: -
CDR3 DNA: TGTGCCAGTAGTATAGGGACAAGGAGCAATCAGCCCCAGCATTTT
CDR3 protein: CASSIGTRSNQPQHF

V gene: TRBV6-1
J gene: TRBJ1-2
clone size: -
D gene: -
CDR3 DNA: TGTGCCAGCAGTAAAAAGGCGGCCGGGGGGCTTGGCTACACCTTC
CDR3 protein: CASSKKAAGGLGYTF

V gene: TRBV11-2
J gene: TRBJ2-7
clone size: -
D gene: TRBD1
CDR3 DNA: TGTGCCGGCAGCCGTCCCGGGACAGGGGGGGAGCAGTACTTC
CDR3 protein: CAGSRPGTGGEQYF

V gene: TRBV27
J gene: TRBJ2-3
clone size: -
D gene: -
CDR3 DNA: TGTGCCAGCAGTCCTGGGAGGGCGGGGGCCTTCACAGATACGCAGTATTTT
CDR3 protein: CASSPGRAGAFTDTQYF

V gene: TRBV11-2
J gene: TRBJ2-7
clone size: -
D gene: TRBD1
CDR3 DNA: TGTGCCAGCAGCTTAGGGGACAGTAACTACGAGCAGTACTTC
CDR3 protein: CASSLGDSNYEQYF

V gene: TRBV5-1
J gene: TRBJ2-5
clone size: -
D gene: -
CDR3 DNA: TGCGCCAGCAGCTCGTACTCACAAGAGACCCAGTACTTC
CDR3 protein: CASSSYSQETQYF

V gene: TRBV6-6
J gene: TRBJ2-7
clone size: few
D gene: -
CDR3 DNA: TGTGCCAGCAGTTACTCCCGGGGCTACGAGCAGTACTTC
CDR3 protein: CASSYSRGYEQYF

V gene: TRBV12-5
J gene: TRBJ1-3
clone size: -
D gene: -
CDR3 DNA: TGTGCTAGTGGTGCCGAAGGGGTATCTGGAAACACCATATATTTT
CDR3 protein: CASGAEGVSGNTIYF

V gene: TRBV11-2
J gene: TRBJ2-3
clone size: -
D gene: TRBD2
CDR3 DNA: TGTGCCAGCAGCTTCTCAGCGGGGGTCACAGATACGCAGTATTTT
CDR3 protein: CASSFSAGVTDTQYF

V gene: TRBV7-6
J gene: TRBJ1-3
clone size: few
D gene: -
CDR3 DNA: TGTGCCAGCAGCTTATCGCAGGTCCTCTCTGGAAACACCATATATTTT
CDR3 protein: CASSLSQVLSGNTIYF

V gene: TRBV27
J gene: TRBJ2-2
clone size: -
D gene: TRBD2
CDR3 DNA: TGTGCCAGCAGGCCGTCCGGGACTAGTAACACCGGGGAGCTGTTTTTT
CDR3 protein: CASRPSGTSNTGELFF

V gene: TRBV5-1
J gene: TRBJ2-1
clone size: -
D gene: TRBD1
CDR3 DNA: TGCGCCAGCAAGGAGGGGACAGGGTCTTACAATGAGCAGTTCTTC
CDR3 protein: CASKEGTGSYNEQFF

V gene: TRBV5-1
J gene: TRBJ2-7
clone size: -
D gene: -
CDR3 DNA: TGCGCCAGCAGCTTGGTTCAGGGTGTTCCTTCCGAGCAGTACTTC
CDR3 protein: CASSLVQGVPSEQYF

V gene: TRBV7-2
J gene: TRBJ2-2
clone size: -
D gene: TRBD2
CDR3 DNA: TGTGCCAGCGGATACTTCGGGGGGGCCGGCGGGGAGCTGTTTTTT
CDR3 protein: CASGYFGGAGGELFF

V gene: TRBV5-4
J gene: TRBJ2-2
clone size: few
D gene: TRBD2
CDR3 DNA: TGTGCCAGCAGCCCGAAACTGCGGGGGGGTAAAACCGGGGAGCTGTTTTTT
CDR3 protein: CASSPKLRGGKTGELFF

V gene: TRBV4-1
J gene: TRBJ2-7
clone size: -
D gene: -
CDR3 DNA: TGCGCCAGCAGCTTCGAAGCACCCGCCTACGAGCAGTACTTC
CDR3 protein: CASSFEAPAYEQYF

V gene: TRBV14
J gene: TRBJ2-1
clone size: -
D gene: -
CDR3 DNA: TGTGCCAGCAGCCAACGCACAGGGAGCTCCTACAATGAGCAGTTCTTC
CDR3 protein: CASSQRTGSSYNEQFF

V gene: TRBV5-1
J gene: TRBJ2-1
clone size: -
D gene: TRBD2
CDR3 DNA: TGCGCCAGCAGCTACCTAGCGGGTTCTAAACATGAGCAGTTCTTC
CDR3 protein: CASSYLAGSKHEQFF

V gene: TRBV7-9
J gene: TRBJ2-1
clone size: -
D gene: TRBD2
CDR3 DNA: TGTGCTTTTTTTTGGCTAGCGGGGGGGGTCTCCTACAATGAGCAGTTCTTC
CDR3 protein: CAFFWLAGGVSYNEQFF

V gene: TRBV6-1
J gene: TRBJ1-1
clone size: -
D gene: -
CDR3 DNA: TGTGCCAGCAGTCCGCTAGGACAGTTTGAAGCTTTCTTT
CDR3 protein: CASSPLGQFEAFF

V gene: TRBV28
J gene: TRBJ1-4
clone size: -
D gene: -
CDR3 DNA: TGTGCCAGCAGTTTATACCAGACAGTAATTAATGAAAAACTGTTTTTT
CDR3 protein: CASSLYQTVINEKLFF

V gene: TRBV19
J gene: TRBJ1-2
clone size: -
D gene: TRBD1
CDR3 DNA: TGTGCCAGTAGACCGGACAGGAACTATGGCTACACCTTC
CDR3 protein: CASRPDRNYGYTF

V gene: TRBV2
J gene: TRBJ1-1
clone size: few
D gene: TRBD1
CDR3 DNA: TGTGCCAGCAGTGAAGGGACAGGGGAAACTGAAGCTTTCTTT
CDR3 protein: CASSEGTGETEAFF

V gene: TRBV6-6
J gene: TRBJ1-3
clone size: once
D gene: TRBD1
CDR3 DNA: TGTGCCAGCAGTTACGGACAGGGGACTTTTGGAAACACCATATATTTT
CDR3 protein: CASSYGQGTFGNTIYF

V gene: TRBV11-3
J gene: TRBJ2-1
clone size: -
D gene: TRBD2
CDR3 DNA: TGTGCCAGCAGCCCAGGACTAGCGGGAAACAATGAGCAGTTCTTC
CDR3 protein: CASSPGLAGNNEQFF